Each of the 3 T cell receptor beta chains below was sequenced from the same sample in a study of response to subunit inactivated influenza vaccine. TCRdb re-derived calls from the RT-PCR reads in MiXCR, one entry per CDR3 protein. The sample has 650,000 to 800,000 distinct CDR3 sequences; less than 20% are singletons. This sample comprised PBMCs from blood, obtained roughly 5 days after vaccination. Source of these receptors: a man in his fifties or sixties who received an inactivated influenza vaccine.

The CDR3 nucleotides read TGCGCCAGCAGCGCACAATCGGGACAGGGGGTCTACGAGCAGTACTTC. This codes for CASSAQSGQGVYEQYF. The rearrangement links TRBV4-1 to TRBJ2-7; 11 bases fit TRBD1. V shed 5 bases, J shed 3 bases, and the junction held 9 bases outside the gene matches. Germline assignment: CDR1 MGHRA and CDR2 YSYEKL. The CDR3 has 16 amino acids.

This clonotype has a count of ten or more. The CDR3 nucleotides are TGTGCCAGCAGCCAAGGACGGGGGGCTGGAAACACCATATATTTT. Translation: CASSQGRGAGNTIYF. The V gene is TRBV3-1, the J gene TRBJ1-3; the D gene is possibly TRBD1 (5 bases). There are 15 residues in the CDR3. V gave up 1 base and J gave up 2 bases, with 9 bases separating them. CDR1 LGHDT and CDR2 YNNKEL come from the germline V gene (reference sequence).

Only a few counts were recorded for this clonotype. The chain carries TRBV4-1 and TRBJ2-1, with D perhaps being TRBD1 or TRBD2 (6 bases each). Per germline, CDR1 MGHRA and CDR2 YSYEKL. The V end was cut by 0 bases, the J end by 8 bases, with 11 bases between. The CDR3 has 14 residues. This CDR3 reads CASSQEEGGYEQFF. CDR3 nucleotides: TGCGCCAGCAGCCAAGAGGAGGGGGGCTATGAGCAGTTCTTC.